The entry below describes one T cell receptor beta chain. Its antigen is unidentified. The assay ran at deep level. Across several immunoSEQ plates, the genomic DNA of each subset was split evenly. Sequenced by immunoSEQ multiplex PCR; TCRdb stores in-frame clones only, minus some. The table has around 2.1 million clones, just over 90% seen once. The CDR3 sequence is 12 residues long. Trimming pared 7 bases from V and 7 bases from J, leaving 13 bases between. Germline-derived CDR1 and CDR2 are SQVTM and ANQGSEA. CD45RO negativity and positive selection for CCR7 defined naive CD8 cells, a population that excluded terminally differentiated effector memory CD45RA+ cells. The data were taken from a study of shared clonotypes between healthy human individuals. Whole-study results and caveats: A generally larger estimated richness was seen in naive subsets than in memory subsets.

V gene TRBV29-1 combines with J gene TRBJ2-2; no clear D gene. The sequence was obtained from a man younger than 30 in good health. Some clones in this sample may be carry-over from other donors' samples. The sample consisted of naive CD8+ T cells from PBMCs. In nucleotides, the CDR3 is TGCAGCGCTACAGATTCCGGCGGGGAGCTGTTTTTT. Protein sequence: CSATDSGGELFF.